The entry below gives a single T cell receptor beta chain sequence along with its context. The data were taken from a study of T cell changes during pregnancy in multiple sclerosis. The CDR3 loop spans 14 amino acids. V dropped 5 bases and J dropped 5; count of bases not matched to a gene: 8. CDR1 and CDR2 (germline): SGHNT, YYREEE (reference sequence). Assay used: immunoSEQ multiplex PCR; TCRdb lists only in-frame clones, some missing. The profile shows 47,000 or so clones, 85% to 90% of them singletons. The TCR was taken from a female donor in good health, enrolled as a control in a pregnancy study. The chain carries TRBV5-4 and TRBJ2-7; TRBD1 matches at 9 bases. The starting material was peripheral blood, obtained after pregnancy. The CDR3 coding sequence is TGTGCCAGCAGAAGACAGGGGGAATACCACGAGCAGTACTTC. This gives the protein CASRRQGEYHEQYF.